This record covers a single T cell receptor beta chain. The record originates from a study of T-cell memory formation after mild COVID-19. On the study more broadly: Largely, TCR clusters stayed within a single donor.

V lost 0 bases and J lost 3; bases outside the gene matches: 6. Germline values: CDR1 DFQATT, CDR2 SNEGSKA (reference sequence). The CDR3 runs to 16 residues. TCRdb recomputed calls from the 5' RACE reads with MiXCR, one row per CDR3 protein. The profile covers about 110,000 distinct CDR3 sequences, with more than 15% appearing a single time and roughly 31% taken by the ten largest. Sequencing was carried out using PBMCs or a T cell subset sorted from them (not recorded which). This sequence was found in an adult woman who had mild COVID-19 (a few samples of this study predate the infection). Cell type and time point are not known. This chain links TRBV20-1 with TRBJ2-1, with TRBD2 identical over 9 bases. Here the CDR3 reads CSARDRRLAVYNEQFF. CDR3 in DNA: TGCAGTGCTAGAGATAGGAGACTAGCGGTCTACAATGAGCAGTTCTTC.